Listed below are T cell receptor beta chains from one sample, sequenced in a study of T cells after somatic rescue of genetic block. Some clones are missing from TCRdb's copy, which holds only in-frame ones; the method was immunoSEQ multiplex PCR. The sample has roughly 92,000 clones; 85% to 90% are singletons. Sequenced sample: peripheral blood mononuclear cells (PBMCs). These receptors came from a woman between 18 and 29 years old. The CDR3 runs from the conserved cysteine through the conserved F or W. The D gene is left open where the match is weak. The size field is filled for only some rows; it gives once, few, many or a size class.

v_gene,len,abundance,j_gene,d_gene,CDR3aa,CDR3nt
TRBV11-2,14,.,TRBJ2-7,TRBD2,CASSPKRERYEQYF,TGTGCCAGCAGTCCTAAGCGGGAGCGCTACGAGCAGTACTTC
TRBV5-1,14,once,TRBJ1-1,.,CASSVTGMNTEAFF,TGCGCCAGCAGCGTAACAGGGATGAACACTGAAGCTTTCTTT
TRBV4-3,22,.,TRBJ2-1,TRBD2,CASSPRGGVSLAESSSYNEQFF,TGCGCCAGCAGCCCCCGGGGAGGGGTTAGTCTAGCGGAGTCGAGCTCCTACAATGAGCAGTTCTTC
TRBV11-3,15,.,TRBJ2-3,.,CASSLGADGPDTQYF,TGTGCCAGCAGCTTAGGGGCCGACGGCCCAGATACGCAGTATTTT
TRBV5-1,14,.,TRBJ1-2,.,CASRQDRTLYGYTF,TGCGCCAGCAGACAGGACCGAACCCTCTATGGCTACACCTTC
TRBV7-9,14,.,TRBJ1-2,.,CASSPLAGGVGYTF,TGTGCCAGCAGCCCACTAGCGGGGGGTGTTGGCTACACCTTC
TRBV18,15,.,TRBJ2-5,TRBD2,CASSPPGTRRETQYF,TGTGCCAGCTCACCACCCGGGACTAGGAGGGAGACCCAGTACTTC
TRBV11-3,19,.,TRBJ2-1,.,CASSLRQRGLPSSYNEQFF,TGTGCCAGCAGCTTAAGACAAAGAGGACTACCAAGCTCCTACAATGAGCAGTTCTTC
TRBV30,13,few,TRBJ1-1,.,CAWSPWGVSEAFF,TGTGCCTGGAGTCCCTGGGGGGTCTCTGAAGCTTTCTTT
TRBV28,13,.,TRBJ2-5,.,CASSLSGQETQYF,TGTGCCAGCAGTTTAAGTGGCCAAGAGACCCAGTACTTC
TRBV7-3,13,.,TRBJ1-1,.,CASSFRENTEAFF,TGTGCCAGCAGCTTCAGGGAGAACACTGAAGCTTTCTTT
TRBV27,17,.,TRBJ2-3,.,CASSTPRTRSLRDTQYF,TGTGCCAGCAGCACTCCCCGTACACGGAGCTTACGGGATACGCAGTATTTT
TRBV25-1,13,.,TRBJ1-1,.,CASEGPLNTEAFF,TGTGCCAGCGAGGGACCGTTGAACACTGAAGCTTTCTTT
TRBV18,16,.,TRBJ2-2,TRBD2,CASSPLLAGETGELFF,TGTGCCAGCTCTCCCCTGCTAGCGGGAGAAACCGGGGAGCTGTTTTTT
TRBV6-1,14,.,TRBJ2-1,.,CASSGTDRITSVFF,TGTGCCAGCAGTGGGACAGACAGGATAACATCGGTGTTCTTC
TRBV10-3,17,.,TRBJ1-2,TRBD1,CAISPSTPGTGVYGYTF,TGTGCCATCAGCCCATCAACCCCCGGGACAGGGGTCTATGGCTACACCTTC
TRBV11-2,15,once,TRBJ2-1,.,CASSLTTSSYNEQFF,TGTGCCAGCAGCCTGACCACGAGCTCCTACAATGAGCAGTTCTTC
TRBV6-5,13,.,TRBJ2-5,.,CASSPSTLQTQYF,TGTGCCAGCAGTCCGTCGACTCTTCAGACCCAGTACTTC
TRBV7-8,15,.,TRBJ1-5,.,CASSLYGGPSQPQHF,TGTGCCAGCAGCTTATATGGGGGGCCCAGTCAGCCCCAGCATTTT
TRBV5-4,15,.,TRBJ2-7,TRBD2,CASSPSGGSFNEQYF,TGTGCCAGCAGCCCGTCCGGCGGGAGCTTCAACGAGCAGTACTTC
TRBV12-5,15,.,TRBJ2-5,.,CASGLGASYQETQYF,TGTGCTAGTGGGCTCGGGGCCTCGTACCAAGAGACCCAGTACTTC
TRBV7-9,14,.,TRBJ2-7,TRBD2,CASSFTSGNYEQYF,TGTGCCAGCAGCTTCACTAGCGGTAACTACGAGCAGTACTTC
TRBV11-2,16,.,TRBJ2-7,TRBD2,CASSFGLAGGSYEQYF,TGTGCCAGCAGCTTCGGGCTAGCGGGAGGGTCCTACGAGCAGTACTTC
TRBV25-1,15,.,TRBJ2-1,TRBD2,CASSVPGTTYNEQFF,TGTGCCAGCAGTGTTCCCGGGACTACCTACAATGAGCAGTTCTTC
TRBV29-1,14,.,TRBJ2-7,TRBD2,CSVETLTSGNEQYF,TGCAGCGTTGAAACCCTGACTAGCGGGAACGAGCAGTACTTC
TRBV18,16,.,TRBJ2-2,.,CASSTLQKLNTGELFF,TGTGCCAGCTCAACCTTACAGAAACTGAACACCGGGGAGCTGTTTTTT
TRBV11-2,16,.,TRBJ2-4,TRBD1,CASSLDRGDSKNIQYF,TGTGCCAGCAGCCTGGACAGGGGGGATTCCAAAAACATTCAGTACTTC
TRBV5-5,13,.,TRBJ2-2,.,CASSFSGTGELFF,TGTGCCAGCAGCTTTAGCGGCACCGGGGAGCTGTTTTTT
TRBV4-2,12,.,TRBJ1-3,.,CASIIWRNTIYF,TGTGCCAGCATAATTTGGAGAAACACCATATATTTT
TRBV2,15,.,TRBJ1-5,.,CASIGAPHTDQPQHF,TGTGCCAGCATCGGGGCCCCCCATACCGATCAGCCCCAGCATTTT
TRBV7-9,15,.,TRBJ1-1,.,CASSSDRLSNTEAFF,TGTGCCAGCAGCTCAGACAGATTATCGAACACTGAAGCTTTCTTT
TRBV30,11,.,TRBJ1-2,.,CASRGIRGYTF,TGTGCCTCCAGAGGGATTAGAGGCTACACCTTC
TRBV4-3,13,.,TRBJ2-2,.,CASSPYFGGELFF,TGCGCCAGCAGCCCCTATTTTGGCGGGGAGCTGTTTTTT
TRBV28,13,.,TRBJ2-1,TRBD2,CASGLGQNNEQFF,TGTGCCAGCGGACTAGGACAAAACAATGAGCAGTTCTTC
TRBV6-1,12,.,TRBJ2-7,.,CASSEHLYEQYF,TGTGCCAGCAGTGAACACCTCTACGAGCAGTACTTC
TRBV18,15,.,TRBJ2-1,.,CASSLLSAVGDEQFF,TGTGCCAGCTCACTACTTAGCGCCGTCGGGGATGAGCAGTTCTTC
TRBV6-4,15,.,TRBJ2-1,.,CASSDGDPSYNEQFF,TGTGCCAGCAGTGACGGGGACCCTTCCTACAATGAGCAGTTCTTC
TRBV6-5,15,.,TRBJ1-2,TRBD1,CASSPAGTGGRGYTF,TGTGCCAGCAGTCCAGCCGGGACAGGGGGTCGTGGCTACACCTTC
TRBV29-1,13,.,TRBJ1-2,TRBD1,CSVDGTGGYGYTF,TGCAGCGTTGATGGGACAGGGGGGTATGGCTACACCTTC
TRBV30,14,.,TRBJ2-7,TRBD1,CACFPPGQGYEQYF,TGTGCCTGCTTTCCTCCGGGACAGGGCTACGAGCAGTACTTC
TRBV7-5,14,once,TRBJ1-1,.,CASPPGGWNTEAFF,TGTGCCAGCCCCCCTGGGGGATGGAACACTGAAGCTTTCTTT
TRBV5-4,12,.,TRBJ2-1,.,CASSLAANEQFF,TGTGCCAGCAGCTTGGCCGCCAATGAGCAGTTCTTC
TRBV7-9,15,.,TRBJ1-1,TRBD1,CASSLGTAGNTEAFF,TGTGCCAGCAGCTTGGGGACAGCGGGGAACACTGAAGCTTTCTTT
TRBV11-2,16,.,TRBJ2-3,TRBD1,CASSLEGRGSTDTQYF,TGTGCCAGCAGCTTAGAGGGCAGGGGGAGCACAGATACGCAGTATTTT
TRBV14,12,.,TRBJ1-3,.,CASSQAGNTIYF,TGTGCCAGCAGCCAAGCGGGAAACACCATATATTTT